This record covers a single TCR beta chain. This sample was taken from a study of T-cell memory formation after mild COVID-19. Germline V lookup: CDR1 SGHTA, CDR2 FQGNSA. Trimming removed 6 bases from V and 0 bases from J, with 9 bases in between. CDR3 length: 15 residues. TCRdb re-called the 5' RACE reads through MiXCR, storing one row per CDR3 protein. The sample consists of about 470,000 distinct CDR3 sequences, about 23% of them appearing once. This TCR came from an adult woman who had mild COVID-19 (a few samples of this study predate the infection). Cell type and time point are not known. This chain uses TRBV7-2 with TRBJ2-6; the D is unclear. Sequences were obtained from PBMCs or a T cell subset sorted from them (not recorded which). In DNA, the CDR3 is TGTGCCAGCAGGGTCCAGACCTCTGGGGCCAACGTCCTGACTTTC. It yields the protein CASRVQTSGANVLTF. The variable domain in full, completed from reference TRBV7-2 and TRBJ2-6, reads GAGVSQSPSNKVTEKGKDVELRCDPISGHTALYWYRQSLGQGLEFLIYFQGNSAPDKSGLPSDRFSAERTGGSVSTLTIQRTQQEDSAVYLCASRVQTSGANVLTFGAGSRLTVL.